This T cell receptor (beta chain) was sequenced during a study of blood T cell repertoires in COVID-19. Study-level background: From the United States, Italy and Spain came samples of acute and convalescent COVID-19. Sample material is recorded as cDNA or gDNA derived from T cells, B-cell-depleted T cells, or PBMCs.

The length of the CDR3 is 13 residues. Germline V CDR1 and CDR2: SQVTM, ANQGSEA. V dropped 7 bases and J dropped 0 bases, with 12 bases sitting between them. Methods used by the authors: The authors estimated nucleated cell counts from reference gene primer amplification. Using immunoSEQ multiplex PCR, the repertoire was profiled, and TCRdb retains in-frame clones only, with some absent. V and J calls and clone size are given by that table; D and trimming were obtained from the DNA. The repertoire consists of hundreds of thousands of clones, with approximately 81% occurring once and the leading ten covering roughly 3.9%.

This TCR was recovered from a young woman with acute or convalescent COVID-19. Sequenced material: peripheral blood. This sequence joins TRBV29-1 and TRBJ1-1; maybe TRBD1 (5 bases). The chain's CDR3 is CSGGTLMNTEAFF. CDR3 DNA: TGCAGCGGGGGGACTCTTATGAACACTGAAGCTTTCTTT.